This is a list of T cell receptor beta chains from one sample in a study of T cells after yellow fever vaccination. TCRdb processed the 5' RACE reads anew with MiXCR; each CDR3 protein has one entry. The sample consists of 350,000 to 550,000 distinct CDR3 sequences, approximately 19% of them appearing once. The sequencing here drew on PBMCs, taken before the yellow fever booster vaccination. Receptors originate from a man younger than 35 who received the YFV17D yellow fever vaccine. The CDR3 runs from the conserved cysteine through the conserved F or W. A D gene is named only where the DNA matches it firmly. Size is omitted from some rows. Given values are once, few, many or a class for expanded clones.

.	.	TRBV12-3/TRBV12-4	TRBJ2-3	TGTGCCAGCTCAAGGGCCGGCACAGATACGCAGTATTTT	CASSRAGTDTQYF
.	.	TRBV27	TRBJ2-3	TGTGCCAGCAGATTAGGGGCTACTAGCACAGATACGCAGTATTTT	CASRLGATSTDTQYF
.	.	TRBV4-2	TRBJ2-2	TGTGCCAGCAGCCAAGATGTGACTTTCCGAAGCGGGGAGCTGTTTTTT	CASSQDVTFRSGELFF
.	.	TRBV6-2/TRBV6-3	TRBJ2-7	TGTGCCAGCAGTTCGCCAGGGTCAGGGCGTCCCCCCTACGAGCAGTACTTC	CASSSPGSGRPPYEQYF
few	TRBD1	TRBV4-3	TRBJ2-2	TGCGCCAGCAGCCAGGGGACAGGGTCGGACACCGGGGAGCTGTTTTTT	CASSQGTGSDTGELFF
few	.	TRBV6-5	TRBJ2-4	TGTGCCAGCAGTTACTCGATCGGGGTCGCCAAAAACATTCAGTACTTC	CASSYSIGVAKNIQYF
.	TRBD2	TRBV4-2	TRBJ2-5	TGTGCCAGCACCCGAAGCGGGGGCGATCAAGAGACCCAGTACTTC	CASTRSGGDQETQYF
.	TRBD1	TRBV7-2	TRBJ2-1	TGTGCCAGCAGCCTTTTCGGGACAGAGAACAATGAGCAGCTCTTC	CASSLFGTENNEQLF
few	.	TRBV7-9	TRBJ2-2	TGTGCCAGCAGCTCCCCCAGACTAGGGAACATCGGGGAGCTGTTTTTT	CASSSPRLGNIGELFF
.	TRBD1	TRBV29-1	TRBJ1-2	TGCAGCGGGAGACAGGGAAGCTATGGCTACACCTTC	CSGRQGSYGYTF
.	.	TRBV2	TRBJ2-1	TGTGCCAGGAGGGAGGGGGCTCGTAGGGATGAGCAGTTCTTC	CARREGARRDEQFF
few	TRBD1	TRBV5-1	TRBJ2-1	TGCGCCAGCAGCTTGGTTTCGGGGACAGGGGTGGTGAATGAGCAGTTCTTC	CASSLVSGTGVVNEQFF
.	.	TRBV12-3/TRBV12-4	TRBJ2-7	TGTGCCAGCAGGATAGGACTTCAAGCCGTTGGCGAGCAGTACTTC	CASRIGLQAVGEQYF
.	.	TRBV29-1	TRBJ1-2	TGCAGCGTTGATCGGGGTGCAGATCCTAACTATGGCTACACCTTC	CSVDRGADPNYGYTF
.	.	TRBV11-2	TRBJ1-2	TGTGCCAGCAGCTTACCGGGGGGGGTACGGGGCTACACCTTC	CASSLPGGVRGYTF
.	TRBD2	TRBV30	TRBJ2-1	TGTGCCTGGAGTGTGGTAGCGGGCGAATTCTACAATGAGCAGTTCTTC	CAWSVVAGEFYNEQFF
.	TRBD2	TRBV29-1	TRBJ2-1	TGCAGCGTTAGCCCTAGCGGGGGCTCCTACAATGAGCAGTTCTTC	CSVSPSGGSYNEQFF
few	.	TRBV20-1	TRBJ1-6	TGCAGTGCTGGGGACGTCCTTAATTCACCCCTCCACTTT	CSAGDVLNSPLHF
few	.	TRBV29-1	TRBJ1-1	TGCAGCGTTGAACGGCCCACTGAAGCTTTCTTT	CSVERPTEAFF
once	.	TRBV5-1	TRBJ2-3	TGCGCCAGCAGCTGGGCAGCCGGGACAATTAGTACAGATACGCAGTATTTT	CASSWAAGTISTDTQYF
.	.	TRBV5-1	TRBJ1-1	TGCGCCAGCAGCTTGGCTGTTAAGACAGACAACACTGAAGCTTTCTTT	CASSLAVKTDNTEAFF
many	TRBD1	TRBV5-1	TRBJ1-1	TGCGCCAGCAGCTTATCGACAGGGCAAGCCACTGAAGCTTTCTTT	CASSLSTGQATEAFF
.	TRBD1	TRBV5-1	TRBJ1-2	TGCGCCAGCAGCCTACAGGGGGCTTCTGGCTACACCTTC	CASSLQGASGYTF
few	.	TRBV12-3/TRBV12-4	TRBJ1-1	TGTGCCAGCAGTTCGTTGGGGGTTATATTCACTGAAGCTTTCTTT	CASSSLGVIFTEAFF
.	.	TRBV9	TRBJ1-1	TGTGCCAGCACCACGACCCCGGGGGCGAACACTGAAGCTTTCTTT	CASTTTPGANTEAFF
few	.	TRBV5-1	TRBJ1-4	TGCGCCAGCAGCTTCTCCTTTAGGGAGCCAGGAACTAATGAAAAACTGTTTTTT	CASSFSFREPGTNEKLFF
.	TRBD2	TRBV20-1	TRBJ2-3	TGCAGTGCTATTTCCGGCGGGGGGGCCGAGACCAACACAGATACGCAGTATTTT	CSAISGGGAETNTDTQYF
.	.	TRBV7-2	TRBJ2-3	TGTGCCAGCAGCTTAGTCTGGCGGGCCACAGATACGCAGTATTTT	CASSLVWRATDTQYF
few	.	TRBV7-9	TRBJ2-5	TGTGCCAGCAGCCCCAGGGACTGGGGGACCCAGTACTTC	CASSPRDWGTQYF
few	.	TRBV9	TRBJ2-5	TGTGCCAGCAGCGTAGCTCACAACCGGAGACAAGAGACCCAGTACTTC	CASSVAHNRRQETQYF
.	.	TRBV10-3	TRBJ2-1	TGTGCCATCAGCCTCGAGACGGAGATGGAGCAGTTCTTC	CAISLETEMEQFF
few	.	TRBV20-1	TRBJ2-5	TGCAGTGCTAGAGTGGGGGAAGAGACCCAGTACTTC	CSARVGEETQYF
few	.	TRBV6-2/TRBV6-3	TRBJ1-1	TGTGCCAGCCACCGACCGGGCAGGGCGGACACTGAAGCTTTCTTT	CASHRPGRADTEAFF
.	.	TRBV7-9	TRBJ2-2	TGTGCCAGCAGCCCACCCCAGGGGAGACGGGAGCTGTTTTTT	CASSPPQGRRELFF
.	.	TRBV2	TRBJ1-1	TGTGCCAGCAGCCTCGACAGAGAAGCTTTCTTT	CASSLDREAFF
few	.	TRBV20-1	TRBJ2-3	TGCAGTGCTAGACCCCTCGACAGTCGTAACGCAGATACGCAGTATTTT	CSARPLDSRNADTQYF
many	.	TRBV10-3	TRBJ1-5	TGTGCCATCAGCGCAGGGAATCAGCCCCAGCATTTT	CAISAGNQPQHF
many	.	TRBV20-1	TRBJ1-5	TGCAGTGCCCAGACCGATTATAGCAATCAGCCCCAGCATTTT	CSAQTDYSNQPQHF
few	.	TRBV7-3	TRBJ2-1	TGTGCCAGCAGGAAAGACTGGGGCCCTAGGGGTGAGCAGTTCTTC	CASRKDWGPRGEQFF
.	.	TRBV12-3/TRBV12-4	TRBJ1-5	TGTGCCAGCAGTTTAAATGGGGAGCCCCAGCATTTT	CASSLNGEPQHF
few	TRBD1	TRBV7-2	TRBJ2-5	TGTGCCAGCAGCTTGGGGACAGGGGCGCTAGTAGAGACCCAGTACTTC	CASSLGTGALVETQYF
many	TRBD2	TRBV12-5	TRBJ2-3	TGTGCTAGTGGCCTCGGGGGGTACACAGATACGCAGTATTTT	CASGLGGYTDTQYF
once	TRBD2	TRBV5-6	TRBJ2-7	TGTGCCAGCAGCCCCGGGACTAGCGGGGCCTTCTCCTACGAGCAGTACTTC	CASSPGTSGAFSYEQYF
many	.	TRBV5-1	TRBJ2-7	TGCGCCAGCAGCTTGGCCGAACAGGGTTCCTACGAGCAGTACTTC	CASSLAEQGSYEQYF
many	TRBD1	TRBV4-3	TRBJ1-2	TGCGCCAGCAGCCCTCGGACAGGGGGCGGCTACACCTTC	CASSPRTGGGYTF
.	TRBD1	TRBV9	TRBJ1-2	TGTGCCAGCAGCGGAACGACAGGGTCTTATGGCTACACCTTC	CASSGTTGSYGYTF
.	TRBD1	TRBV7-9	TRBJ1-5	TGTGCCAGCAGCTTGTGGGGGACAGGGAAGAGCAATCAGCCCCAGCATTTT	CASSLWGTGKSNQPQHF
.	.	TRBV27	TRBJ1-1	TGTGCCAGCAGTTTTCGGGGTATCGACACTGAAGCTTTCTTT	CASSFRGIDTEAFF
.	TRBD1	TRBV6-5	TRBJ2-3	TGTGCCAGCAGTAACCATCCCGGGACAGGGGTTTCGGATACGCAGTATTTT	CASSNHPGTGVSDTQYF
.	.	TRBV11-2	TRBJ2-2	TGTGCCAGCAGCTGGGAATACGGCCATACCGGGGAGCTGTTTTTT	CASSWEYGHTGELFF
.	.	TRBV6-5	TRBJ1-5	TGTGCCAGCAGTCAACCAGGCTCGAATCAGCCCCAGCATTTT	CASSQPGSNQPQHF
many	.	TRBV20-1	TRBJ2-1	TGCAGTGCCCCAGACCTAGCGAGCGGCTACAATGAGCAGTTCTTC	CSAPDLASGYNEQFF